This T cell receptor (beta chain) was sequenced in a study of type 1 regulatory T cells. Study as a whole: An in vitro protocol generated T-allo10, a Tr1-enriched, alloantigen-specific CD4 T cell product.

Study results and caveats: Compared with non-Tr1 cells, Tr1 cells showed a narrower TCR repertoire.

J lost 5 bases, V lost 8 bases, and 11 bases had no gene match. CDR1 and CDR2 from the germline V gene are MDHEN and SYDVKM. This CDR3 comprises 15 residues. In the case of this clonotype: What it binds is not known.

TCRdb ran MiXCR on the reads and lists one entry per CDR3 protein. Seen here are some 71,000 distinct CDR3 sequences, more than 20% observed once, and the top ten hold 8% to 9%. The genes are TRBV28 and TRBJ2-3; TRBD2 aligns across 9 bases. What was sequenced was cultured type 1 regulatory T (Tr1) cells, either the whole culture or a sorted fraction (not recorded which). This clonotype originated in a human donor in good health. The CDR3 DNA is TGTGCCAGCCCCCCCGTAGCGGGAGTGGTAGATACGCAGTATTTT. This translates into CASPPVAGVVDTQYF.